This T cell receptor (beta chain) was identified in a study of T cells in Graves' hyperthyroidism and ophthalmopathy. At the level of the study: Peripheral blood was taken when the disease was first diagnosed, before any treatment began. Findings and limits, study-wide: Blood held most thyroid clonotypes expanded above 0.001 frequency. A model of 13 V-J features distinguished ophthalmopathy from stable hyperthyroidism.

V was pared by 1 base and J by 7 bases, with 1 base of the junction left unmatched. The CDR3 is made up of 13 amino acids. Germline CDR1 reads DFQATT; CDR2 reads SNEGSKA (reference sequence). RNA transcripts gave rise to amplified TCR beta CDR3 regions. A first-round RT-PCR of the TCR CDR3 used the HTBI primer set. TCRdb itself ran the multiplex PCR reads through MiXCR, one entry per CDR3 protein. The table records approximately 300,000 distinct CDR3 sequences, over 15% of them present only once. This clonotype was picked up many times. The antigen is unknown. Patients were excluded for uncontrolled infection, other autoimmune disease, pregnancy or lactation.

The source material was blood. This clonotype was obtained from a woman in her sixties or seventies with Graves' ophthalmopathy. The chain employs TRBV20-1 and TRBJ1-6; 7 bases match TRBD1. The CDR3 loop is CSARADRNSPLHF. The CDR3 DNA sequence: TGCAGTGCTAGAGCGGACAGGAATTCACCCCTCCACTTT.